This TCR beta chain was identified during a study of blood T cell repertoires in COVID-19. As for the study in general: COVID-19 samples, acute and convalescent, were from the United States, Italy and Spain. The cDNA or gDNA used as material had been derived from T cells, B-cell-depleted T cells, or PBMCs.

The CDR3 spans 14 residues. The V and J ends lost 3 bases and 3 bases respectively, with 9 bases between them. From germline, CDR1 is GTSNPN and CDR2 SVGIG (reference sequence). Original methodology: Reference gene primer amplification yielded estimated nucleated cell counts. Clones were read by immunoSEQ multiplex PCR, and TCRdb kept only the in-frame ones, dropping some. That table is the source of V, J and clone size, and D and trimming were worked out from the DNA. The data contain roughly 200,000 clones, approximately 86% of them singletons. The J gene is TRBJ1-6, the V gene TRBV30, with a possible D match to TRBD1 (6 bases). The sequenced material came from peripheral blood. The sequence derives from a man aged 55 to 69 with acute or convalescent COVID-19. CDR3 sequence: CAWRDRNYNSPLHF. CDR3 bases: TGTGCCTGGAGAGACAGGAACTATAATTCACCCCTCCACTTT.